Listed here are 29 T cell receptor beta chains from one sample, sequenced in a study of vaccination effects on CD4 cells after COVID-19. Sequencing followed a ViraFEST assay step that expanded antigen-specific CD4+ T cells with viral peptide pools. When less than 11 days of culture had elapsed, CD4+ T cells were isolated. SARS-CoV-2 infection was confirmed by PCR in the person between March and December 2020. These receptors' targets are unknown. Method: immunoSEQ multiplex PCR; TCRdb's copy keeps in-frame clones and lacks some. The sample includes tens of thousands of clones, 73% seen only once; the top ten take about 33%. The sample consisted of CD4+ T cells from PBMCs cultured with a peptide pool, taken before COVID-19 vaccination. These receptor sequences come from a human donor who had a prior SARS-CoV-2 infection.

This clone has only one observation. The chain combines TRBV6-2 or TRBV6-3 with TRBJ2-1; 9 positions match TRBD1. CDR1 MNHEY and CDR2 SVGEGT come from the germline V gene. This CDR3 is built from 16 residues. Germline trimming cut 6 bases from V and 2 bases from J; bases unmatched to any gene: 8. The CDR3 region has the DNA TGTGCCAGCAGCCCCGGGACAGGGTACCCCTACAATGAGCAGTTCTTC. Residues: CASSPGTGYPYNEQFF.

J is TRBJ2-5 and V is TRBV28; D may be TRBD1 or TRBD2 (5 bases each). Trimming shortened V by 5 bases and J by 5 bases, and 15 bases separated the two germline ends. This CDR3 has 14 amino acids. CDR1 is MDHEN, CDR2 SYDVKM, per germline. The chain's CDR3 is CASSKRDRRETQYF. The CDR3 DNA reads as TGTGCCAGCAGTAAACGGGACCGGAGGGAGACCCAGTACTTC.

The chain couples TRBV11-2 to TRBJ2-7, with a possible D match to TRBD1 (5 bases). Germline CDR1 SGHAT, CDR2 FQNNGV. The CDR3 runs to 16 residues. The V end lost 4 bases, the J end lost 5 bases, and 21 bases lay between the germline ends. The CDR3 sequence is CASSSPTRTGSNEQYF. In nucleotides, the CDR3 is TGTGCCAGCAGCTCACCAACGAGAACAGGTTCTAACGAGCAGTACTTC.

V and J are TRBV4-2 and TRBJ2-3, with 14 bases fitting TRBD2. Germline-derived CDR1 and CDR2 are LGHNA and YNFKEQ. The trim removed 0 bases at V and 2 bases at J, leaving 4 bases unmatched. The CDR3 is 18 amino acids. This CDR3 reads CASSQDRLAGGPTDTQYF. CDR3 bases: TGTGCCAGCAGCCAAGATCGACTAGCGGGGGGGCCCACAGATACGCAGTATTTT.

The chain is built from TRBV3-1 (or the pseudogene TRBV3-2) and TRBJ2-5, with D possibly TRBD2 on 6 matching bases. The CDR3 totals 13 residues. CDR1 and CDR2 (germline): LGHDT, YNNKEL (reference sequence). Trimming removed 3 bases at V and 4 bases at J, with 9 bases between. The CDR3 region is CASSQRGGETQYF. The CDR3 DNA sequence: TGTGCCAGCAGCCAGAGGGGAGGAGAGACCCAGTACTTC.

This chain joins TRBV7-9 and TRBJ2-4; D remains ambiguous. The CDR3 runs to 13 residues. The V end lost 3 bases, the J end lost 5 bases, and 8 bases lay between the germline ends. The germline V gene encodes CDR1 SEHNR and CDR2 FQNEAQ (reference sequence). CDR3 bases: TGTGCCAGCAGCTTTTCGGCCGAAAACATTCAGTACTTC. It yields the protein CASSFSAENIQYF.

The V call is TRBV2, the J call TRBJ2-1, with a possible D match to TRBD1 (5 bases). V was shortened by 4 bases and J by 6 bases, with 13 bases between the two germline ends. The CDR3 is made up of 14 amino acids. Germline CDR1 and CDR2: SNHLY and FYNNEI. The CDR3 nucleotides read TGTGCCAGCAGTGTGAGCACCCAGGGCAATGAGCAGTTCTTC. Its protein product is CASSVSTQGNEQFF.

CDR3 protein: CASSPRGRGNQPQHF. CDR3 in DNA: TGTGCCAGTAGCCCCCGCGGCAGGGGCAATCAGCCCCAGCATTTT. V and J are TRBV19 and TRBJ1-5; D is possibly TRBD1 (5 bases). Germline V gives CDR1 LNHDA, CDR2 SQIVND (reference sequence). The CDR3 is made up of 15 amino acids. With 6 bases removed from V and 2 bases from J, the gap between germline ends came to 14 bases.

This clone appeared once. This chain links TRBV7-9 with TRBJ1-1; no clear D gene. Germline lookup yields CDR1 SEHNR and CDR2 FQNEAQ (reference sequence). V was clipped by 5 bases and J by 3 bases, with 10 bases between them. The CDR3 extends over 13 amino acids. Here the CDR3 reads CASSVRWDTEAFF. CDR3 in DNA: TGTGCCAGCAGCGTCCGGTGGGACACTGAAGCTTTCTTT.

DNA of the CDR3: TGTGCCAGCAGTTATGCCTCTATCACGGCGAATAGGTACTTC. Protein: CASSYASITANRYF. J is TRBJ2-7 and V is TRBV6-2 or TRBV6-3, with unresolved D. The CDR3 covers 14 residues. The germline gives CDR1 MNHEY, CDR2 SVGEGT. Trimming cost V 3 bases and J 12 bases, with 21 bases left between them.

This clone was counted a single time. The chain recombines TRBV6-5 with TRBJ1-2; 7 bases match TRBD1. CDR3 size: 15 residues. J gave up 4 bases and V 6 bases, and 11 bases lay outside the gene matches. Germline values: CDR1 MNHEY, CDR2 SVGAGI. This CDR3 reads CASRPWEGATYGYTF. The CDR3 nucleotides are TGTGCCAGCAGACCCTGGGAGGGGGCGACCTATGGCTACACCTTC.

V usage is TRBV18 and J usage is TRBJ2-7; possible D gene TRBD1, 6 bases. This CDR3 contains 13 residues. CDR1 is KGHSH and CDR2 is LQKENI in the germline V gene. Trimming took 2 bases from V and 4 from J, leaving 9 bases between them. The CDR3 coding sequence is TGTGCCAGCTCACCAACAGGGTATTACGAGCAGTACTTC. Its protein product is CASSPTGYYEQYF.

This clone was seen only once. Here the CDR3 reads CASSLGPQRGTDTQYF. CDR3 DNA sequence: TGCGCCAGCAGCTTGGGGCCCCAGCGGGGCACAGATACGCAGTATTTT. The chain recombines TRBV5-1 with TRBJ2-3; possibly TRBD2 for D (6 bases). The CDR3 contains 16 residues. Trimming pared 0 bases from V and 1 base from J, leaving 12 bases between. Per germline, CDR1 SGHRS and CDR2 YFSETQ.

The J gene is TRBJ1-5, the V gene TRBV2, with 11 bases that match TRBD1. This CDR3 has 13 amino acids. The germline gives CDR1 SNHLY, CDR2 FYNNEI. V lost 11 bases, J lost 7 bases, and 7 bases stayed unmatched. The CDR3 is CAGRTGGEQPQHF. The CDR3 DNA follows: TGTGCCGGACGGACAGGGGGCGAGCAGCCCCAGCATTTT. The whole variable domain, remainder taken from reference TRBV2 and TRBJ1-5, is EPEVTQTPSHQVTQMGQEVILRCVPISNHLYFYWYRQILGQKVEFLVSFYNNEISEKSEIFDDQFSVERPDGSNFTLKIRSTKLEDSAMYFCAGRTGGEQPQHFGDGTRLSIL.

The V call is TRBV5-5, the J call TRBJ2-5, with D possibly matching TRBD1 (6 bases). V was clipped by 0 bases and J by 4 bases, with 16 bases between them. Germline assignment: CDR1 SGHKS and CDR2 YYEKEE (reference sequence). CDR3 length: 16 residues. The CDR3 here is CASSLGRRQGPETQYF. The CDR3 DNA follows: TGTGCCAGCAGCTTGGGTCGGCGGCAGGGGCCAGAGACCCAGTACTTC.

This chain joins TRBV5-1 and TRBJ2-2, with D perhaps TRBD1 or TRBD2 (5 bases each). Germline CDR1 and CDR2: SGHRS and YFSETQ. The CDR3 totals 17 residues. Between the trimmed V and J ends, which lost 0 bases and 7 bases, there was a span of 19 bases. CDR3 amino acids: CASSLVPGLRNGGELFF. The CDR3 region has the DNA TGCGCCAGCAGCTTGGTCCCGGGGCTAAGGAATGGCGGGGAGCTGTTTTTT.

This chain connects TRBV7-2 to TRBJ2-3; 9 nucleotides line up with TRBD2. Per germline, CDR1 SGHTA and CDR2 FQGNSA. The CDR3 totals 16 residues. Trimming cost V 3 bases and J 5 bases; bases outside gene matches: 9. The chain's CDR3 is CASSFTPGLALDTQYF. Here the CDR3 DNA reads TGTGCCAGCAGCTTCACTCCGGGACTAGCATTAGATACGCAGTATTTT.

The chain couples TRBV5-4 to TRBJ2-1; no clear D gene. V was clipped by 9 bases and J by 8 bases, with 18 bases between them. The CDR3 is 13 residues long. Germline assignment: CDR1 SGHNT and CDR2 YYREEE (reference sequence). The CDR3 is CATHPGSSDEQFF. The CDR3 DNA follows: TGTGCCACCCACCCGGGCAGCTCTGATGAGCAGTTCTTC.

DNA for the CDR3: TGTGCCAGCAGCCCCGGTACGGGCGCCTACAATGAGCAGTTCTTC. This encodes CASSPGTGAYNEQFF. The rearrangement joins TRBV11-2 to TRBJ2-1; the D is unclear. The V and J ends lost 5 bases and 2 bases respectively, with 13 bases between them. Germline V gene lookup returns CDR1 SGHAT and CDR2 FQNNGV. The CDR3 is 15 amino acids.

CDR3 loop: CASSQGMLTEAFF. CDR3 nucleotides: TGTGCCAGCAGCCAGGGAATGCTTACTGAAGCTTTCTTT. The V and J genes are TRBV3-1 (or the pseudogene TRBV3-2) and TRBJ1-1; D gene unclear. Germline V gene sequence: CDR1 LGHDT, CDR2 YNNKEL (reference sequence). The V and J ends lost 3 bases and 5 bases respectively, with 10 bases between them. The CDR3 consists of 13 residues.

A few counts support this clone. J is TRBJ1-2 and V is TRBV9; D call uncertain. From germline, CDR1 is SGDLS and CDR2 YYNGEE. CDR3 length: 13 amino acids. V shed 0 bases and J shed 6 bases, with 9 bases lying between them. The CDR3 loop is CASSVESAHGYTF. In DNA form, the CDR3 reads TGTGCCAGCAGCGTAGAATCGGCTCATGGCTACACCTTC.

This clone appeared a few times. The genes are TRBV5-1 and TRBJ2-3, with 8 bases matching TRBD2. This CDR3 has 14 amino acids. V dropped 5 bases and J dropped 4; count of bases not matched to a gene: 6. Germline-derived CDR1 and CDR2 are SGHRS and YFSETQ. The CDR3 sequence is CASRGTRSSDTQYF. CDR3 DNA: TGCGCCAGCAGAGGGACTAGGAGCTCAGATACGCAGTATTTT.

The rearrangement uses TRBV27 and TRBJ2-5, with D possibly matching TRBD2 (6 bases). V lost 6 bases, J lost 4 bases, and 18 bases lay in between. CDR1 MNHEY and CDR2 SMNVEV come from the germline V gene (reference sequence). This CDR3 region has 15 residues. CDR3 residues: CASRRRGLPPETQYF. The CDR3 bases are TGTGCCAGCAGACGGCGGGGTCTGCCGCCAGAGACCCAGTACTTC.

This clone was seen a few times. J is TRBJ1-1 and V is TRBV3-1 (or the pseudogene TRBV3-2); 8 nucleotides line up with TRBD1. This CDR3 comprises 16 residues. Germline assignment: CDR1 LGHDT and CDR2 YNNKEL (reference sequence). V was clipped by 3 bases and J by 0 bases; unmatched bases: 6. Here the CDR3 reads CASSQGLGQVNTEAFF. CDR3 nucleotide sequence: TGTGCCAGCAGCCAGGGCCTGGGACAGGTGAACACTGAAGCTTTCTTT.

The genes are TRBV7-2 and TRBJ2-7, with TRBD2 matching 9 bases. V was pared by 2 bases and J by 4 bases, with 6 bases of the junction left unmatched. Germline CDR1 SGHTA, CDR2 FQGNSA. The CDR3 loop spans 15 amino acids. In nucleotides, the CDR3 is TGTGCCAGCAGCTTAAGTGGCGGGAGGGCTTACGAGCAGTACTTC. Its translation: CASSLSGGRAYEQYF.

CDR3 amino acids: CASRYDSNEQFF. The CDR3 DNA follows: TGTGCCAGTAGATACGACAGCAATGAGCAGTTCTTC. The rearrangement joins TRBV19 to TRBJ2-1, with D maybe TRBD1 (5 bases). V lost 6 bases and J 6 bases, leaving 9 bases between the germline ends. The V gene's germline CDR1 is LNHDA and CDR2 SQIVND (reference sequence). The CDR3 consists of 12 residues.

The chain couples TRBV4-2 to TRBJ2-7; 8 bases are a match to TRBD2. Unmatched junction bases numbered 16, after V lost 5 bases and J lost 1 base. The CDR3 contains 18 residues. Germline V gene sequence: CDR1 LGHNA, CDR2 YNFKEQ. CDR3 in amino acids: CASSARGRGDPESYEQYF. The CDR3 DNA sequence: TGTGCCAGCAGCGCCCGGGGGCGGGGGGACCCCGAGTCCTACGAGCAGTACTTC.

The rearrangement joins TRBV7-9 to TRBJ1-2; the D gene is possibly TRBD1 (6 bases). CDR1 is SEHNR, CDR2 FQNEAQ, per germline (reference sequence). The V and J ends lost 5 bases and 8 bases respectively, with 18 bases between them. CDR3 length equals 14 residues. In DNA, the CDR3 is TGTGCCAGCAGCACAGGGACTGGACCGGAGGGCTACACCTTC. Translated: CASSTGTGPEGYTF.

This clone was observed once. This chain's CDR3 is CASSIMAGGETQYF. CDR3 in DNA: TGTGCCAGTAGTATTATGGCAGGTGGGGAGACCCAGTACTTC. This sequence joins TRBV19 and TRBJ2-5; no reliable D call. The germline V and J ends were trimmed by 3 bases and 5 bases, with 13 bases remaining between them. Germline V gives CDR1 LNHDA, CDR2 SQIVND (reference sequence). This CDR3 contains 14 residues.